This section outlines one T cell receptor (beta chain) sequence together with its context. Its cognate antigen has yet to be identified. The sample holds no much larger clone one base away, and base qualities are not on file. This sample is part of a study of T cell changes during pregnancy in multiple sclerosis (dated by TCRdb to the late 2010s). Regarding the research as a whole: The study looked at changes in the T cell repertoire across pregnancy in women with multiple sclerosis.

CDR1 and CDR2 were assigned from the germline V gene as SGDLS and YYNGEE. The CDR3, cysteine through phenylalanine, is 15 amino acids long. Only the CDR3 DNA is retained, 45 bases long and in frame from the first base. V loses 0 bases at its end and J loses 5 bases; junction bases beyond the gene matches: 6. The library relied on the immunoSEQ multiplex PCR assay. TCRdb limited this immuneACCESS table to in-frame rearrangements with V and J called. A share of clones is missing; checked studies link under half to unresolved V genes, and the rest is unexplained. This sample comprises tens of thousands of clones, 90% to 95% of them detected only once. The ten largest clonotypes hold around 5.4% of the sample.

The receptor comes from a female donor with multiple sclerosis, enrolled in a pregnancy study. The rearranged segments are TRBV9 and TRBJ2-5; the junction holds 8 bases that match TRBD2. The sequenced sample was CD8+ T cells from peripheral blood mononuclear cells, obtained before pregnancy. The CDR3: CASSVAGGAKETQYF. The base sequence is TGTGCCAGCAGCGTAGCGGGGGGGGCTAAGGAGACCCAGTACTTC. Supplemented by the reference TRBV9 and TRBJ2-5 proteins around the CDR3, the complete variable domain is DSGVTQTPKHLITATGQRVTLRCSPRSGDLSVYWYQQSLDQGLQFLIQYYNGEERAKGNILERFSAQQFPDLHSELNLSSLELGDSALYFCASSVAGGAKETQYFGPGTRLLVL.